This T cell receptor (beta chain) originates from a study of T cells in Graves' hyperthyroidism and ophthalmopathy (dated by TCRdb to the late 2010s). At the level of the whole study: To identify distinguishing TCR V-J signatures, a discovery cohort of about a hundred patients was used, comprising 43 with Graves' ophthalmopathy and approximately 57 with stable Graves' hyperthyroidism. The study also compared thyroid tissue and blood T-cell repertoires from roughly six Graves' hyperthyroidism patients. For training and testing, the roughly 97 patients in the discovery cohort were randomly divided in a 7:3 ratio. After blood sampling, hyperthyroidism patients were treated with methimazole at a starting dose of 30 mg daily, and ophthalmopathy patients were treated with high-dose intravenous methylprednisolone. Prospective prediction of ophthalmopathy was tested in an independent validation cohort consisting of some 20 hyperthyroidism patients and approximately 16 patients who later progressed to ophthalmopathy. The paper reports TCR Vbeta CDR3 sequencing of approximately 130 peripheral blood samples: 40 to 45 ophthalmopathy, under 80 hyperthyroidism and 17 progressor patients.

Summary of the overall study and its limitations: A model built on a 13 V-J signature distinguished ophthalmopathy from stable hyperthyroidism, reaching 87.88% sensitivity and about 81% specificity in cross-validation and 80%/75% in testing. Most expanded thyroid clonotypes (frequency above 0.001) were also detected in blood, a finding suggesting that blood repertoires may reflect thyroid immune responses. In validation, the model predicted progression to ophthalmopathy with approximately 69% sensitivity and about 72% specificity, a median of approximately 6.7 months before onset. No statistical method was used to fix the sample size in advance, and group allocation was not hidden from the investigators.

V drops 10 bases and J drops 6 bases, leaving 9 bases in between. CDR1 and CDR2, looked up from the germline V gene, are ENHRY and SYGVKD. The CDR3 runs 11 residues from the cysteine to the phenylalanine. This entry keeps only the CDR3 DNA: 33 bases, framed from base 1. Patients with uncontrolled infections, other autoimmune diseases, pregnancy or lactation were excluded. Diagnoses were established on the basis of clinical symptoms, serum thyroxine and TRAb, thyroid ultrasound, and orbital computed tomography. Trizol reagent was used to extract total RNA, and RNA quality was then checked on an Agilent 2100 Bioanalyzer. Amplification of TCR beta CDR3 regions was carried out from RNA transcripts. For the first round of RT-PCR on the TCR CDR3, the HTBI primer set was used together with the Qiagen OneStep RT-PCR kit. Libraries were constructed in a second round of multiplex PCR, after which size selection and purification were carried out. Libraries were sequenced paired-end with 100 bp reads on an Illumina HiSeq2000. As for the authors' bioinformatics: SOAPnuke was used to process the raw data, with reads discarded if the reads contained adapters or uncalled bases, had a mean Phred below 15, or lacked an exact constant-primer or identifier match. COPE v1.2.5 was used to merge high-quality paired reads, and clonotypes were defined as unique nucleotide sequences. MiTCR v1.1 was used to align the clonotypes against IMGT TRBV, TRBD and TRBJ reference segments. The analysis included only V-J combinations with a frequency above 0.0001, which together covered about 99% of the repertoires. A TCS score was defined as the ratio between F50 (clonal expansion) and ExV (chaos), using BLOSUM62-based TCRdist between CDR3 peptides within each V-J. Welch's t-statistics and random forest reduced several hundred V-J features to 13, which were used in a naive Bayes classifier (R e1071). The similarity between thyroid and blood repertoires was quantified using the Morisita-Horn index. Through fastp at Q25 and MiXCR, TCRdb rebuilt clones from the public reads, retaining in-frame beta chains. Rows with one shared CDR3 protein collapse into an entry with the most common genes and DNA. TCRdb, rather than the study authors, made the V and J calls. This sample has roughly 500,000 distinct CDR3 sequences in its table, and 46% of those were observed once. The ten largest clones capture 44% of the sample.

This clonotype was detected a few times. Its antigen is still unknown. Base qualities are not recorded, but no much larger clone differs from it by a single base. The sequence was obtained from an adult woman with Graves' disease, either hyperthyroidism or ophthalmopathy (not recorded which). Input material: peripheral blood or thyroid tissue (not recorded which). The chain employs TRBV10-3 and TRBJ2-2; the D gene is unclear. The CDR3 loop reads CATSHAGELFF. The sequence in DNA is TGTGCCACCTCTCATGCCGGGGAGCTGTTTTTT.